This T cell receptor beta chain is from a study of T-cell memory formation after mild COVID-19 (dated by TCRdb to the early 2020s). About the full investigation: Most TCR sequence clusters were specific to one of the two donors. Two young, previously healthy adult volunteers, one female and one male, were included in the cohort. In a couple of donors, T-cell clones that expanded and contracted after mild COVID-19 were tracked by sequencing TCRalpha and TCRbeta repertoires over time. Overall study results and their limits: From day 15 to 85, contracting clones showed balanced CD4/CD8 phenotypes, whereas a second wave of clones that expanded from day 15 to 37 leaned towards CD4+. Some responding clones were found in pre-infection memory, which suggests that pre-existing cross-reactive memory T cells took part in the SARS-CoV-2 response. SARS-CoV-2 specificity was not confirmed for the second-wave clones peaking on day 37. The study covered only two mild cases, and larger cohorts including severe cases with pre-infection samples were considered necessary. Contracting CD4+ clones were found mainly in CM and EM memory subsets, while CD8+ clones were enriched in EMRA.

The germline V gene encodes CDR1 SGDLS and CDR2 YYNGEE. Trimmed from V: 0 bases; trimmed from J: 6 bases; junction bases lacking a gene match: 1. Including cysteine and phenylalanine, the CDR3 has 15 amino acids. The DNA shown is the 45-base CDR3, in frame from base 1. Ficoll-Paque density gradient centrifugation was used to isolate PBMCs. Points on this clonotype: No cognate antigen has been identified for it. Base qualities are missing; no much larger clone stands one base away.

The instrument was an Illumina NovaSeq 6000. TCRalpha and TCRbeta cDNA libraries were constructed by 5'RACE with constant-segment primers, with sample barcodes and unique molecular identifiers being introduced. RNA was extracted from every sample with Trizol reagent. Amplification of the libraries took two PCR steps, and the second step added a second sample barcode plus Illumina TruSeq adapters. Libraries were sequenced on an Illumina NovaSeq with 2 x 150 bp paired-end reads. The authors processed their data as follows. Demultiplexing of reads and collapsing into UMI-guided consensus sequences were performed with migec v1.2.7. Using mixcr v2.1.11, the UMI consensuses were aligned to TRA and TRB V and J templates and assembled into clonotypes. Clonotypes were classified as expanded or contracted when called significant by both edgeR and NoisET, with noise models trained on biological replicates. edgeR calls used a false discovery rate-adjusted p below 0.01 and a log2 fold-change threshold of 1. As an exploratory analysis of dynamics, PCA with hierarchical clustering was applied to max-normalized trajectories of the 1000 most abundant clonotypes. The CD4 or CD8 phenotype of responding clones was assigned using the separately sequenced CD4+ and CD8+ repertoires. TCRdb ran its own pipeline on the public reads, namely fastp trimming at Q25 and MiXCR clone calling, and kept in-frame beta chains. Rows with a matching CDR3 protein are joined into one entry that keeps the most common DNA and genes. The V and J calls were determined by TCRdb, not by the authors. The table for this sample lists about 140,000 distinct CDR3 sequences; 25% of them were counted only once. Roughly a quarter of the sample goes to the ten largest clones.

Sequences were obtained from PBMCs or a T cell subset sorted from them (not recorded which). The sequence links TRBV9 to TRBJ2-2; TRBD1 aligns with 11 central bases. The TCR sequence derives from an adult woman who had mild COVID-19 (a few samples of this study predate the infection). The sample titles of this study are shuffled in the database, so cell type and time point are left out; the donor was told from shared clones. CDR3 sequence: CASSVEGQGAGELFF. The bases are TGTGCCAGCAGCGTAGAGGGACAGGGGGCCGGGGAGCTGTTTTTT.